This TCR beta chain was observed in a study of a mutant IDH1 vaccine in newly diagnosed glioma. Concerning this clone itself: Its antigen is as yet unknown.

Findings and limits, study-wide: There seemed to be no relation between pseudoprogression and changes in top peripheral T cell clonotypes.

Generated by immunoSEQ multiplex PCR, the TCRdb table keeps only in-frame clones and is missing some. The table has over 45,000 clones, 85% to 95% seen once. Germline assignment: CDR1 SGHVS and CDR2 FQNEAQ. V shed 3 bases, J shed 4 bases, and the junction held 2 bases outside the gene matches. The CDR3 contains 14 residues. Time point denoted: week 35, safety follow-up. Every vaccination contained 300 ug of the mutant IDH1 20-mer peptide and was paired with topical imiquimod. The chain combines TRBV7-8 with TRBJ1-4; 7 bases are a match to TRBD1. The TCR was taken from a man aged 45-65 years with glioma. The sequences come from PBMCs, collected from a glioma patient whose treatment included an IDH1 peptide vaccine. The CDR3 loop is CASSLTGLNEKLFF. As DNA, the CDR3 is TGTGCCAGCAGCTTGACAGGGCTTAATGAAAAACTGTTTTTT.